This record covers a single TCR beta chain. The data were obtained in a study of shared T cell receptors in the human thymus. Measured with immunoSEQ multiplex PCR; TCRdb has only the in-frame clones, and not every one. The table lists hundreds of thousands of clones, 80% to 90% of them singletons. The junction had 18 bases not matched to a gene; V was cut back by 2 bases and J by 7 bases. The germline V gene has CDR1 MNHNS and CDR2 SASEGT. The CDR3 is 19 residues long. These data are also associated with another study on human thymus T cells. Per that study: Thymus was obtained from resections taken during corrective heart surgery. Seemingly biased V and J gene usage marked thymic and blood repertoires. Related reports documented highly overlapping thymic repertoires among unrelated individuals.

Sequencing was done on a sample of thymocytes. This TCR was recovered from a girl under three years old with a congenital heart defect. The rearrangement joins TRBV6-1 to TRBJ1-2, with TRBD1 matching over 11 bases. CDR3 nucleotide sequence: TGTGCCAGCAGTGAATATGGGGCGGGGCCGGACAGGGGGCTGGGTGGCTACACCTTC. This translates into CASSEYGAGPDRGLGGYTF.